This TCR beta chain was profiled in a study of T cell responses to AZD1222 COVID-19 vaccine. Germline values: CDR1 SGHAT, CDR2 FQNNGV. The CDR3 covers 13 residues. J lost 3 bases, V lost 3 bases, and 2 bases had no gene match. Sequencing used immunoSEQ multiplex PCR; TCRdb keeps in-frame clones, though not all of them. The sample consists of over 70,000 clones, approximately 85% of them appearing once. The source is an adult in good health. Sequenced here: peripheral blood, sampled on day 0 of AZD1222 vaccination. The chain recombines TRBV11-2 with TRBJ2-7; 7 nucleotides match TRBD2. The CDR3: CASSFGGGYEQYF. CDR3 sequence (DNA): TGTGCCAGCAGCTTTGGGGGGGGCTACGAGCAGTACTTC.